These 21 T cell receptor beta chains were sequenced from one sample in a study of blood T cell repertoires in COVID-19. Only in-frame clones appear in the TCRdb table, and some are missing; sequencing was by immunoSEQ multiplex PCR. The profile shows approximately 270,000 clones, 80% to 90% of them singletons. Sequenced material: peripheral blood. These receptors all come from a woman in her 70s with acute or convalescent COVID-19.

The chain employs TRBV6-1 and TRBJ2-1, with 10 bases lining up with TRBD1. The CDR3 runs 16 residues. Losses at the gene ends were 3 bases for V and 6 bases for J; bases not matched to a gene: 8. The germline CDR1 and CDR2 sequences are MNHNS and SASEGT. DNA for the CDR3: TGTGCCAGCAGTGAGACCGGGGGACAGGGGACCAATGAGCAGTTCTTC. Translation gives CASSETGGQGTNEQFF.

This clone appeared once. This chain joins TRBV19 and TRBJ1-1; a weak D match, TRBD1 (6 bases). Germline assignment: CDR1 LNHDA and CDR2 SQIVND (reference sequence). This CDR3 region has 9 residues. The CDR3 region is CWGRTEAFF. The CDR3 coding sequence is TGTTGGGGGCGGACTGAAGCTTTCTTT.

CDR3 loop: CASSLEVGTQGADTQYF. The CDR3 DNA is TGTGCCAGCAGCTTGGAAGTTGGGACACAAGGTGCAGATACGCAGTATTTT. The J gene is TRBJ2-3, the V gene TRBV5-6; D is possibly TRBD1 (6 bases). The CDR3 sequence is 17 residues long. V was pared by 0 bases and J by 4 bases, with 18 bases between. CDR1 is SGHDT, CDR2 YYEEEE, per germline.

This chain uses TRBV18 with TRBJ1-1, with D possibly TRBD1 on 6 matching bases. CDR1 and CDR2 from the germline V gene are KGHSH and LQKENI. The CDR3 has 14 amino acids. Between the trimmed V and J ends, which lost 3 bases and 1 base, there was a span of 9 bases. The CDR3 bases are TGTGCCAGCTCACCCTCAGGGGCGAACACTGAAGCTTTCTTT. Its protein product is CASSPSGANTEAFF.

The J gene is TRBJ1-1, the V gene TRBV30; 12 bases are shared with TRBD1. Germline V lookup: CDR1 GTSNPN, CDR2 SVGIG (reference sequence). V dropped 0 bases and J dropped 6; count of bases not matched to a gene: 5. This CDR3 is built from 15 residues. Written as DNA, the CDR3 is TGTGCCTGGAGTGTCCCGGGACAGGGGGCCTCTGAAGCTTTCTTT. Its translation: CAWSVPGQGASEAFF.

As concerns this clone: The same CDR3 is also encoded by other DNA sequences in this sample. The chain recombines TRBV3-1 (or the pseudogene TRBV3-2) with TRBJ2-5, with D hard to call. The V end was cut by 1 base, the J end by 4 bases, with 7 bases between. This CDR3 contains 13 residues. Germline V gene lookup returns CDR1 LGHDT and CDR2 YNNKEL (reference sequence). The CDR3 DNA follows: TGTGCCAGCAGCCAAGGACGAGGAGAGACCCAGTACTTC. Amino acid sequence: CASSQGRGETQYF.

The V call is TRBV7-8, the J call TRBJ1-1; D gene uncertain. V was shortened by 5 bases and J by 9 bases, with 10 bases between the two germline ends. Looked up from germline, CDR1 is SGHVS and CDR2 is FQNEAQ. The CDR3 loop spans 11 amino acids. The CDR3 bases are TGTGCCAGCAGCGGCGGTTGGCAAGCTTTCTTT. Amino acid sequence: CASSGGWQAFF.

The chain employs TRBV7-9 and TRBJ2-1; 9 bases map to TRBD2. CDR3 length: 14 residues. The germline V gene encodes CDR1 SEHNR and CDR2 FQNEAQ (reference sequence). Trimming took 8 bases from V and 7 from J; bases not matched to a gene: 9. The CDR3 sequence is CASEGRGGRNEQFF. The CDR3 bases are TGTGCCAGCGAGGGGCGGGGGGGCCGAAATGAGCAGTTCTTC.

The chain combines TRBV3-1 (or the pseudogene TRBV3-2) with TRBJ1-3, with 9 bases fitting TRBD1. CDR1 LGHDT and CDR2 YNNKEL come from the germline V gene (reference sequence). This CDR3 spans 16 amino acids. The J segment lost 4 bases and the V segment lost 4 bases, leaving 8 bases of the junction unmatched. This chain's CDR3 is CASSPPQGAGGNTIYF. DNA of the CDR3: TGTGCCAGCAGCCCCCCACAGGGGGCAGGGGGAAACACCATATATTTT.

As to this clone: Distinct nucleotide sequences in the sample also encode this CDR3. This chain joins TRBV5-6 and TRBJ2-3; D unclear. The CDR3 is 14 amino acids. Germline assignment: CDR1 SGHDT and CDR2 YYEEEE. V was cut by 0 bases and J by 0 bases, with 5 bases left in between. In DNA, the CDR3 is TGTGCCAGCAGCTTGGGTTCTAGCACAGATACGCAGTATTTT. Translation: CASSLGSSTDTQYF.

The genes are TRBV12-3 or TRBV12-4 and TRBJ2-7; D gene ambiguous. CDR3 length: 12 amino acids. V was trimmed by 4 bases and J by 3 bases, leaving 7 bases between them. Here the CDR3 reads CASSWAGYEQYF. The CDR3 nucleotides are TGTGCCAGCAGTTGGGCTGGCTACGAGCAGTACTTC.

The gene calls are TRBV6-5 and TRBJ2-4; weak D call: TRBD2 (6 bases). The CDR3 has 14 residues. Germline-derived CDR1 and CDR2 are MNHEY and SVGAGI. The germline V and J ends were trimmed by 6 bases and 3 bases, with 12 bases remaining between them. The DNA for the CDR3 is TGTGCCAGCAGCTCGCCGGGACTCAAAAACATTCAGTACTTC. It is translated as CASSSPGLKNIQYF.

This chain links TRBV6-5 with TRBJ1-6, with 12 bases aligning to TRBD1. The CDR3 has 14 residues. Per the germline V gene, CDR1 is MNHEY and CDR2 is SVGAGI. V was pared by 3 bases and J by 10 bases, with 1 base of the junction left unmatched. CDR3 sequence: CASSYGTGGSPLHF. The CDR3, as DNA: TGTGCCAGCAGTTATGGGACAGGGGGCTCACCCCTCCACTTT.

The V call is TRBV5-1, the J call TRBJ2-5; D possibly corresponds to TRBD1 (5 bases). The CDR3 loop spans 14 amino acids. V lost 3 bases, J lost 4 bases, and 13 bases lay in between. Germline V lookup: CDR1 SGHRS, CDR2 YFSETQ. CDR3 in DNA: TGCGCCAGCAGCTATGGTCAACAGGCAGAGACCCAGTACTTC. Translating it yields CASSYGQQAETQYF.

The chain has TRBV6-1 and TRBJ1-2, with D possibly TRBD1 on 5 matching bases. CDR3 length: 14 amino acids. Germline CDR1 and CDR2: MNHNS and SASEGT. Trimming left V 1 base short and J 8 bases short, with 14 bases between. The CDR3 coding sequence is TGTGCCAGCAGTGAAGGAGGCAGGGTAAACGGCTACACCTTC. This encodes CASSEGGRVNGYTF.

The rearrangement links TRBV6-1 to TRBJ1-1; D uncertain. This CDR3 is 14 amino acids long. From germline, CDR1 is MNHNS and CDR2 SASEGT. V was pared by 4 bases and J by 2 bases, with 11 bases between. This CDR3 is CASSAQRVNTEAFF. The CDR3 DNA is TGTGCCAGCAGTGCGCAGAGGGTAAACACTGAAGCTTTCTTT.

This sequence joins TRBV12-1 and TRBJ1-1; the table names TRBD1, a call not compared with the DNA. TRBV12-1 is a recognized pseudogene. The CDR3 spans 11 residues. In DNA, the CDR3 is TGTGCCTCCCCGACAGGGTTTGAAGCTTTCTTT. Encoded protein: CASPTGFEAFF.

V usage is TRBV3-1 (or the pseudogene TRBV3-2) and J usage is TRBJ2-5, with 8 bases lining up with TRBD2. V lost 7 bases, J lost 0 bases, and 7 bases stayed unmatched. The germline V gene has CDR1 LGHDT and CDR2 YNNKEL (reference sequence). The CDR3 consists of 15 residues. CDR3 in DNA: TGTGCCAGCACCGATCGGGGACTAGACCAAGAGACCCAGTACTTC. As protein: CASTDRGLDQETQYF.

The chain has TRBV28 and TRBJ2-7; tentative D call: TRBD1 (5 bases). V was clipped by 2 bases and J by 6 bases, with 14 bases between them. Germline CDR1 is MDHEN and CDR2 is SYDVKM. CDR3 size: 14 residues. The CDR3 coding sequence is TGTGCCAGCAGTTTAAGTCAGGGATACGCCGAGCAGTACTTC. This sequence encodes CASSLSQGYAEQYF.

In its sample, this clone was seen a few times. This chain uses TRBV18 with TRBJ1-6, with 7 bases fitting TRBD1. Unmatched junction bases numbered 6, after V lost 0 bases and J lost 7 bases. There are 16 residues in the CDR3. Germline V gene sequence: CDR1 KGHSH, CDR2 LQKENI. CDR3: CASSPPGDRVNSPLHF. In DNA form, the CDR3 reads TGTGCCAGCTCACCACCGGGCGACAGGGTGAATTCACCCCTCCACTTT.

The CDR3 loop is CASSPGSFRDTQYF. In nucleotides, the CDR3 is TGTGCCAGCAGTCCGGGGTCGTTCAGGGATACGCAGTATTTT. The chain has TRBV28 and TRBJ2-3; weak D call: TRBD2 (5 bases). CDR1 and CDR2 (germline): MDHEN, SYDVKM. V was clipped by 5 bases and J by 6 bases, with 15 bases between them. The CDR3 loop spans 14 amino acids.